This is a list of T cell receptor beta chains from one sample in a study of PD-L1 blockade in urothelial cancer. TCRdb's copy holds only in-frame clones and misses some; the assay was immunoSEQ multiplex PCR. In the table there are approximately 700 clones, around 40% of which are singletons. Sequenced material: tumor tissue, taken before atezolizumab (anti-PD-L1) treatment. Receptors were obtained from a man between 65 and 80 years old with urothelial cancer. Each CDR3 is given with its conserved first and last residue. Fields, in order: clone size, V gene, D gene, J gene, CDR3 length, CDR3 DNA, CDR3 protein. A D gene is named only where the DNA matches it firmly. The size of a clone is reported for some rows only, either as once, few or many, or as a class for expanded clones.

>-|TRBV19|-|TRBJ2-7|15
TGTGCCAGTAGTAGGCCGGACAGCCGCGCGGAGGAGCAGTACTTC
CASSRPDSRAEEQYF
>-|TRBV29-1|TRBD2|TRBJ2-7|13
TGCAGCGTGGTAGCGGGAGGTACCCACGAGCAGTACTTC
CSVVAGGTHEQYF
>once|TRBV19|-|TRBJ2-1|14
TGTGCCAGTAGTATAGGTCAGGTGTTGGATGAGCAGTTCTTC
CASSIGQVLDEQFF
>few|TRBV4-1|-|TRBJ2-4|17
TGCGCCAGCAGCCCACCTGGGACTTCCCTAGCCAAAAACATTCAGTACTTC
CASSPPGTSLAKNIQYF
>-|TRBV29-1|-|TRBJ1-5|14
TGCAGCGCCTCAACAGAAAATAGCAATCAGCCCCAGCATTTT
CSASTENSNQPQHF
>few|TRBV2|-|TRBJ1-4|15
TGTGCCAGCAGTGGTTATTCGGGGACTAATGAAAAACTGTTTTTT
CASSGYSGTNEKLFF
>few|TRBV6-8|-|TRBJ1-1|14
TGTGCCAGCCCGAGGGGAGGGTGGAACACTGAAGCTTTCTTT
CASPRGGWNTEAFF
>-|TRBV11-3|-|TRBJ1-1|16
TGTGCCAGCAGCCCCGTTTCCAACGTTCCCTACACTGAAGCTTTCTTT
CASSPVSNVPYTEAFF
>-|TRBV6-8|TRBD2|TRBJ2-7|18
TGTGCCAGCAGTTACTCTCTCCCACTACTAGCGGGAGGGCGCGAGCAGTACTTC
CASSYSLPLLAGGREQYF
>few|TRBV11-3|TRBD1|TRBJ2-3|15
TGTGCCAGCAGCGGATCCGGGACAGGAATAGATACGCAGTATTTT
CASSGSGTGIDTQYF
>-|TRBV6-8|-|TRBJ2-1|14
TGTGCCAGCAGCTTCGACCCCCAGTCGAGTGAGCAGTTCTTC
CASSFDPQSSEQFF
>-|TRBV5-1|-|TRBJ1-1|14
TGCGCCAGCAGCTTGGTAGGACAGAACACTGAAGCTTTCTTT
CASSLVGQNTEAFF
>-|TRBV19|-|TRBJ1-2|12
TGTGCCAGTAGTATAAGTCCGGCTGGCTACACCTTC
CASSISPAGYTF
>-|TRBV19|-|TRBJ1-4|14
TGTGCCAGTAGTATAGCCGGAAATAATGAAAAACTGTTTTTT
CASSIAGNNEKLFF
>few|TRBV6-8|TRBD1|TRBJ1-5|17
TGTGCCAGCAGTTACGCGCAGGGGGCTCTTAGCAATCAGCCCCAGCATTTT
CASSYAQGALSNQPQHF
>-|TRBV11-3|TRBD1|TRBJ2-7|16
TGTGCCAGCAGCTTATCATACACAGGGGGCCTGGCCGAGCAGTACTTC
CASSLSYTGGLAEQYF
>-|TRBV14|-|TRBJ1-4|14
TGTGCCAGCAGCCAAGGAGGAGGGGATGAAAAACTGTTTTTT
CASSQGGGDEKLFF
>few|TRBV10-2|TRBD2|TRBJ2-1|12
TGCGCCAGTAGCGGGATATACAATGAGCAGTTCTTC
CASSGIYNEQFF
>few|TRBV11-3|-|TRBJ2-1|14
TGTGCCAGCAGCTTAGGGCAGGGCCACAATGAGCAGTTCTTC
CASSLGQGHNEQFF